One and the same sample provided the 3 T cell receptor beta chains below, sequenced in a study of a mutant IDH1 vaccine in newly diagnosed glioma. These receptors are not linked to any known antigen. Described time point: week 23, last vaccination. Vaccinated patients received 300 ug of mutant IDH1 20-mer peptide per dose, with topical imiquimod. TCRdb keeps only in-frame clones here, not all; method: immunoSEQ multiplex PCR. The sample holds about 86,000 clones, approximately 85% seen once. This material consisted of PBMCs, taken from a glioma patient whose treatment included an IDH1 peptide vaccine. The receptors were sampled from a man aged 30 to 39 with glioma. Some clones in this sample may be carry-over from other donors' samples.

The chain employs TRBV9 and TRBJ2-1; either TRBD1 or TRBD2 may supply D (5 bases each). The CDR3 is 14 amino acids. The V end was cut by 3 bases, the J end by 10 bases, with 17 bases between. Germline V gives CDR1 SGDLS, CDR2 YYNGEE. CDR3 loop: CASSGDLGPLEQFF. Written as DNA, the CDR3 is TGTGCCAGCAGCGGTGATCTGGGACCACTCGAGCAGTTCTTC.

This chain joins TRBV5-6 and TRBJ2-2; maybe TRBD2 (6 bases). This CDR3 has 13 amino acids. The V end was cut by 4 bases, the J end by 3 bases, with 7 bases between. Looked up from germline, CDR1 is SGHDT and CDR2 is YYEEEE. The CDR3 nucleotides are TGTGCCAGCAGCCCGGGGGACACCGGGGAGCTGTTTTTT. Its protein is CASSPGDTGELFF.

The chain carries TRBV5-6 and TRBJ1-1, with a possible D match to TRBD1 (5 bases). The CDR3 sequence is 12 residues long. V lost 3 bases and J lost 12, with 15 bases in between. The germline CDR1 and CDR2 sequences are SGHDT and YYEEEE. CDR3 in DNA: TGTGCCAGCAGCTGGAATCAGGGTGTGTCTTTCTTT. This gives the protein CASSWNQGVSFF.